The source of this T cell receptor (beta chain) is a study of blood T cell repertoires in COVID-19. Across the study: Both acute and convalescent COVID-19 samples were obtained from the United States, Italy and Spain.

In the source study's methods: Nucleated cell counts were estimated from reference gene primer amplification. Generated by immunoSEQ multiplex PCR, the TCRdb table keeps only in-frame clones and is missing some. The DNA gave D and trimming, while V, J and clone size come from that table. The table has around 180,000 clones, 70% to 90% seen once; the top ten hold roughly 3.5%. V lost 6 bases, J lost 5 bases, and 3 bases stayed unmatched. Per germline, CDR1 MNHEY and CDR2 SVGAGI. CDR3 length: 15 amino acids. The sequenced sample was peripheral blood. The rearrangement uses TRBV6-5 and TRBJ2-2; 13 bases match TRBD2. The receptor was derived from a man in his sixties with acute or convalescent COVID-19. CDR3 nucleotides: TGTGCCAGCAGGTGGACTAGCGGGAGAACCGGGGAGCTGTTTTTT. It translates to CASRWTSGRTGELFF.